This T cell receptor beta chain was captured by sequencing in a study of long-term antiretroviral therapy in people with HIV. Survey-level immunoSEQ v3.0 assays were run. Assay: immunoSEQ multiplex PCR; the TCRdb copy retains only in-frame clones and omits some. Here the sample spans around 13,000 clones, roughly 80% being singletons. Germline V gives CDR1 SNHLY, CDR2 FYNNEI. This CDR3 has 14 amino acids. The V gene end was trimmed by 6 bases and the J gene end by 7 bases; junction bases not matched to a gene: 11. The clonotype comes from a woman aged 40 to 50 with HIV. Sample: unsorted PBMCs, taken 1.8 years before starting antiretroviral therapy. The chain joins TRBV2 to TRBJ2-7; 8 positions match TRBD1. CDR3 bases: TGTGCCAGCAGAAAGTACGGACAGGGTTGGGAGCAGTACTTC. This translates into CASRKYGQGWEQYF.